The 24 T cell receptor beta chains in this list originate from one sample, sequenced in a study of chemoradiotherapy in HPV16-positive cancers. Assay: immunoSEQ multiplex PCR; the TCRdb copy retains only in-frame clones and omits some. The data show around 53,000 clones, more than 90% seen once. The sample here was blood, taken from a patient who underwent chemoradiotherapy. The receptors here all came from a human donor with HPV-associated anogenital cancer.

The chain links TRBV6-5 to TRBJ1-3; D is perhaps TRBD1 (5 bases). The CDR3 spans 14 residues. V was pared by 10 bases and J by 0 bases, with 13 bases between. CDR1 is MNHEY and CDR2 is SVGAGI in the germline V gene. Here the CDR3 reads CATRGTDSGNTIYF. The CDR3, as DNA: TGTGCCACCCGCGGGACCGACTCTGGAAACACCATATATTTT.

The chain links TRBV19 to TRBJ1-6; TRBD1 might be the D (6 bases). Trimming removed 1 base from V and 7 bases from J, with 14 bases in between. CDR3 size: 16 residues. Germline loops: CDR1 LNHDA, CDR2 SQIVND (reference sequence). In DNA form, the CDR3 reads TGTGCCAGTAGTATAGGGTCGACAGGTCGGAATTCACCCCTCCACTTT. Its translation is CASSIGSTGRNSPLHF.

This chain connects TRBV14 to TRBJ1-1, with D possibly TRBD1 on 6 matching bases. Trimming took off 5 bases at V and 2 bases at J, with 12 bases between the two ends. The CDR3 sequence is 14 residues long. The germline V gene has CDR1 SGHDN and CDR2 FVKESK. For the CDR3, the DNA is TGTGCCAGCAGCTACATAGGGGGAAACACTGAAGCTTTCTTT. Amino acid sequence: CASSYIGGNTEAFF.

J is TRBJ1-1 and V is TRBV29-1, with D tentatively TRBD1 (6 bases). Trimming pared 5 bases from V and 1 base from J, leaving 8 bases between. The CDR3 is 12 residues long. Germline lookup yields CDR1 SQVTM and CDR2 ANQGSEA. The DNA of the CDR3 is TGCAGCGTTTGGACAGAGAACACTGAAGCTTTCTTT. As protein: CSVWTENTEAFF.

The chain joins TRBV29-1 to TRBJ1-5, with 9 nucleotides matching TRBD1. The germline V gene has CDR1 SQVTM and CDR2 ANQGSEA. CDR3 length: 14 residues. Trimming cost V 5 bases and J 7 bases; bases outside gene matches: 9. This CDR3 reads CSVRTGGGGQPQHF. CDR3 DNA: TGCAGCGTTAGAACAGGGGGCGGAGGGCAGCCCCAGCATTTT.

The rearrangement links TRBV6-4 to TRBJ2-2; possible D gene TRBD1, 5 bases. The CDR3 runs to 14 residues. The germline gives CDR1 MRHNA, CDR2 SNTAGT. Deletions cut 4 bases from V and 2 bases from J, with 8 bases between. The CDR3 sequence is CASSVQANTGELFF. The DNA for the CDR3 is TGTGCCAGCAGTGTACAGGCAAACACCGGGGAGCTGTTTTTT.

V gene TRBV18 combines with J gene TRBJ2-2; possible D gene TRBD1, 5 bases. CDR1 and CDR2 (germline): KGHSH, LQKENI. Trimming cost V 3 bases and J 4 bases, with 12 bases left between them. The CDR3 spans 15 residues. The CDR3 DNA is TGTGCCAGCTCACCTAGCAGGGTGAGCACCGGGGAGCTGTTTTTT. It encodes CASSPSRVSTGELFF.

The chain carries TRBV4-1 and TRBJ2-3; D not certain. V gave up 0 bases and J gave up 0 bases, with 10 bases separating them. The CDR3 runs to 16 residues. The germline CDR1 and CDR2 sequences are MGHRA and YSYEKL. The CDR3 is CASSQDRTVSTDTQYF. CDR3 nucleotides: TGCGCCAGCAGCCAAGATCGTACAGTTAGCACAGATACGCAGTATTTT.

The chain carries TRBV9 and TRBJ2-3; 8 bases map to TRBD2. This CDR3 spans 14 amino acids. CDR1 is SGDLS and CDR2 is YYNGEE in the germline V gene. With V trimmed by 0 bases and J by 6 bases, 3 bases remained unmatched. Here the CDR3 reads CASSVDGRVDTQYF. The CDR3 DNA follows: TGTGCCAGCAGCGTAGACGGGAGGGTCGATACGCAGTATTTT.

The chain employs TRBV5-1 and TRBJ1-5; TRBD1 matches at 11 bases. Germline CDR1 and CDR2: SGHRS and YFSETQ. The CDR3 is 15 residues long. V lost 4 bases and J lost 7; bases outside the gene matches: 7. The CDR3 region is CASSPRTGGGQPQHF. In DNA, the CDR3 is TGCGCCAGCAGCCCCAGGACAGGGGGCGGACAGCCCCAGCATTTT.

The chain employs TRBV13 and TRBJ1-4; weak D call: TRBD1 (5 bases). Looked up from germline, CDR1 is PRHDT and CDR2 is FYEKMQ (reference sequence). The CDR3 contains 12 residues. Trimming took off 5 bases at V and 10 bases at J, with 11 bases between the two ends. CDR3 in amino acids: CASSPNGGKLFF. The CDR3, as DNA: TGTGCCAGCAGCCCAAATGGGGGAAAACTGTTTTTT.

The chain couples TRBV18 to TRBJ2-5; D may correspond to TRBD1 or TRBD2 (6 bases each). This CDR3 comprises 14 residues. V was trimmed by 0 bases and J by 5 bases, leaving 10 bases between them. The germline V gene encodes CDR1 KGHSH and CDR2 LQKENI. CDR3 DNA sequence: TGTGCCAGCTCACCACCCGGGGGCGCGGAGACCCAGTACTTC. Translating it yields CASSPPGGAETQYF.

J is TRBJ2-7 and V is TRBV5-1; 11 bases are shared with TRBD2. The V segment lost 1 base and the J segment 1 base; nucleotides outside the gene matches: 10. Germline lookup yields CDR1 SGHRS and CDR2 YFSETQ. The CDR3 is made up of 18 amino acids. In DNA form, the CDR3 reads TGCGCCAGCAGCTTGACCCTAGCGGGGGGCCCTTCTTCCTACGAGCAGTACTTC. This gives the protein CASSLTLAGGPSSYEQYF.

The chain has TRBV6-6 and TRBJ1-5, with D unresolved. The CDR3 totals 15 residues. Deletions cut 6 bases from V and 2 bases from J, with 14 bases between. Germline V gene lookup returns CDR1 MNHNY and CDR2 SVGAGI (reference sequence). Here the CDR3 DNA reads TGTGCCAGCAGGAACGACTTGCCTGGCAATCAGCCCCAGCATTTT. Amino acids: CASRNDLPGNQPQHF.

The gene calls are TRBV11-2 and TRBJ2-7, with D uncertain. Trimming left V 5 bases short and J 7 bases short, with 6 bases between. Germline V gene lookup returns CDR1 SGHAT and CDR2 FQNNGV. CDR3 length: 10 residues. The CDR3 here is CASSPEEQYF. CDR3 nucleotides: TGTGCCAGCAGCCCGGAGGAGCAGTACTTC.

J is TRBJ2-7 and V is TRBV5-5; D may match TRBD1 or TRBD2 (6 bases each). The length of the CDR3 is 14 residues. The germline CDR1 and CDR2 sequences are SGHKS and YYEKEE (reference sequence). The V end was cut by 0 bases, the J end by 7 bases, with 14 bases between. CDR3 nucleotide sequence: TGTGCCAGCAGCTTGGCAAGGAGGGGGAATGAGCAGTACTTC. Amino acid sequence: CASSLARRGNEQYF.

The chain has TRBV5-4 and TRBJ2-1; D is undetermined. CDR3 length: 16 residues. Per germline, CDR1 SGHNT and CDR2 YYREEE (reference sequence). Trimming removed 0 bases at V and 7 bases at J, with 17 bases between. The CDR3 coding sequence is TGTGCCAGCAGCTTGGCGCCAGTTGCCCCAAAAAATGAGCAGTTCTTC. Protein product: CASSLAPVAPKNEQFF.

The chain employs TRBV7-2 and TRBJ2-5; 7 nucleotides agree with TRBD2. The CDR3 has 15 residues. The V segment lost 1 base and the J segment 5 bases; nucleotides outside the gene matches: 7. CDR1 and CDR2 from the germline V gene are SGHTA and FQGNSA. CDR3 region: CASSLGGRGGETQYF. CDR3 nucleotides: TGTGCCAGCAGCTTAGGTGGGAGGGGCGGGGAGACCCAGTACTTC.

The chain carries TRBV18 and TRBJ2-1; possibly TRBD1 for D (6 bases). V was cut by 0 bases and J by 10 bases, with 13 bases left in between. The CDR3 sequence is 14 residues long. CDR1 is KGHSH and CDR2 is LQKENI in the germline V gene. The CDR3 region is CASSPPVVGAEQFF. The CDR3 bases are TGTGCCAGCTCACCACCGGTAGTGGGGGCCGAGCAGTTCTTC.

The chain combines TRBV19 with TRBJ2-4; no clear D. Germline V gene data show CDR1 as LNHDA and CDR2 as SQIVND (reference sequence). CDR3 size: 14 residues. V shed 1 base and J shed 2 bases, with 6 bases lying between them. CDR3: CASSIGGTKNIQYF. CDR3 in DNA: TGTGCCAGTAGTATAGGTGGAACCAAAAACATTCAGTACTTC. The whole variable domain, filled in from reference TRBV19 and TRBJ2-4, reads DGGITQSPKYLFRKEGQNVTLSCEQNLNHDAMYWYRQDPGQGLRLIYYSQIVNDFQKGDIAEGYSVSREKKESFPLTVTSAQKNPTAFYLCASSIGGTKNIQYFGAGTRLSVL.

V is TRBV11-2 and J is TRBJ1-2, with D uncertain. The CDR3 runs 13 residues. Germline CDR1 and CDR2: SGHAT and FQNNGV. V was trimmed by 5 bases and J by 4 bases, leaving 11 bases between them. The CDR3 DNA follows: TGTGCCAGCAGCAGCCGAGGAATCTATGGCTACACCTTC. It specifies CASSSRGIYGYTF.

The chain couples TRBV5-6 to TRBJ2-2; D possibly corresponds to TRBD2 (5 bases). Germline CDR1 is SGHDT and CDR2 is YYEEEE. The CDR3 runs to 15 residues. V dropped 0 bases and J dropped 1 base, with 7 bases sitting between them. The CDR3 loop is CASSLDGLNTGELFF. CDR3 sequence (DNA): TGTGCCAGCAGCTTGGACGGACTGAACACCGGGGAGCTGTTTTTT.

This sequence joins TRBV7-6 and TRBJ2-2; D is possibly TRBD2 (7 bases). The V gene's germline CDR1 is SGHVS and CDR2 FNYEAQ. The CDR3 has 15 amino acids. The ends were cut back, 2 bases at V and 7 bases at J, with 14 bases in the middle. CDR3 nucleotide sequence: TGTGCCAGCAGCTTAATAGGCGGGGGCGACGGGGAGCTGTTTTTT. Residues: CASSLIGGGDGELFF.

The chain links TRBV12-5 to TRBJ2-3; D is unresolved. The V end was cut by 8 bases, the J end by 11 bases, with 17 bases between. Germline assignment: CDR1 LGHNT and CDR2 FRNRAP. The CDR3 is made up of 12 amino acids. This CDR3 is CASSDETARQYF. CDR3 nucleotides: TGTGCTAGTTCGGACGAGACCGCCCGGCAGTATTTT.